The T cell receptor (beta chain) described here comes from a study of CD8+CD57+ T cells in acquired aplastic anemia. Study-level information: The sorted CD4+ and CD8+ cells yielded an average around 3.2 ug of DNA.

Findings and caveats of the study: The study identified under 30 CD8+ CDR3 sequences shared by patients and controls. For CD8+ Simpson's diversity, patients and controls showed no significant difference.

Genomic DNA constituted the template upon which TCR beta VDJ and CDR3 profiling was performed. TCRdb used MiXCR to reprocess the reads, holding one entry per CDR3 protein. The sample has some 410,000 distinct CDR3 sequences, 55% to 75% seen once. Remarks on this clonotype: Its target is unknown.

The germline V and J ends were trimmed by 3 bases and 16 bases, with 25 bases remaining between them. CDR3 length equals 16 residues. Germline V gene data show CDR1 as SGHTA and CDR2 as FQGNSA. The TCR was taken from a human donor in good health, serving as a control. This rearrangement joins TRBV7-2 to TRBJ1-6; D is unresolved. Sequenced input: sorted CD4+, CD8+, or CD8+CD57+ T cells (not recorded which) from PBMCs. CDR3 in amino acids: CASSFEGTSTDTQLHF. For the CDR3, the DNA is TGTGCCAGCAGCTTTGAGGGCACTAGCACAGATACGCAGCTCCACTTT.